Below are 28 T cell receptor beta chains sequenced from a single sample in a study of neurological immune-mediated disorders. The time point was: longitudinal time-point 2. TCRdb analysed the 5' RACE reads with MiXCR anew, one entry per CDR3 protein. The sample consists of some 87,000 distinct CDR3 sequences, approximately 13% of them appearing once. Sequencing was done on a sample of PBMCs. The receptors stem from a female donor with HTLV-1-associated myelopathy (HAM/TSP).

In this sample, this clonotype turned up many times. The chain couples TRBV4-1 to TRBJ1-6; D is undetermined. Germline V gene sequence: CDR1 MGHRA, CDR2 YSYEKL. This CDR3 region has 14 residues. V lost 4 bases to trimming and J lost 7 bases, with 11 bases between them. CDR3 bases: TGCGCCAGCAGCCCGGGGTTTGTAAATTCACCCCTCCACTTT. Its translation is CASSPGFVNSPLHF.

This clonotype was detected many times. The V gene is TRBV5-1, the J gene TRBJ1-1; no firm D call. Germline CDR1 is SGHRS and CDR2 is YFSETQ. The CDR3 sequence is 11 residues long. V lost 4 bases and J lost 0, with 1 base in between. The CDR3 reads CASSLNTEAFF. The CDR3 DNA sequence: TGCGCCAGCAGCCTGAACACTGAAGCTTTCTTT.

This clonotype was observed at least ten times. V usage is TRBV12-3 or TRBV12-4 and J usage is TRBJ2-2; 7 bases align to TRBD1. The junction had 7 bases not matched to a gene; V was cut back by 6 bases and J by 0 bases. This CDR3 is 16 amino acids long. The chain's CDR3 is CASRRDSSSNTGELFF. CDR3 DNA: TGTGCCAGCAGACGGGACAGCTCCTCGAACACCGGGGAGCTGTTTTTT.

This clonotype was counted at least ten times. The V call is TRBV6-2 or TRBV6-3, the J call TRBJ1-1, with a tentative D call TRBD1 (5 bases). Per germline, CDR1 MNHEY and CDR2 SVGEGT. Trimming left V 7 bases short and J 8 bases short, with 17 bases between. This CDR3 is 13 amino acids long. CDR3 nucleotides: TGTGCCAGCAATCCGGGTTGGGGCTTGGAAGCTTTCTTT. Protein product: CASNPGWGLEAFF.

The rearrangement links TRBV30 to TRBJ1-1, with no clear D. Germline assignment: CDR1 GTSNPN and CDR2 SVGIG (reference sequence). V lost 2 bases and J lost 0, with 7 bases in between. The CDR3 has 13 residues. CDR3 in amino acids: CAWSYWLNTEAFF. CDR3 bases: TGTGCCTGGAGTTATTGGTTGAACACTGAAGCTTTCTTT.

This clonotype was observed at least ten times. This chain connects TRBV7-2 to TRBJ2-1, with TRBD2 as a possible D gene (7 bases). V was pared by 3 bases and J by 8 bases, with 20 bases between. The CDR3 is made up of 16 amino acids. Germline values: CDR1 SGHTA, CDR2 FQGNSA. CDR3 nucleotides: TGTGCCAGCAGCTTTGGGGGGAGGGGGGCAGAGCATGAGCAGTTCTTC. This codes for CASSFGGRGAEHEQFF.

This rearrangement joins TRBV11-2 to TRBJ2-1; D gene uncertain. V lost 4 bases to trimming and J lost 1 base, with 11 bases between them. Germline V gene sequence: CDR1 SGHAT, CDR2 FQNNGV. This CDR3 has 15 residues. The CDR3 bases are TGTGCCAGCAGCTCTTACGAGAGGTCCTACAATGAGCAGTTCTTC. Protein sequence: CASSSYERSYNEQFF.

The table lists this clonotype with many counts. The V call is TRBV6-5, the J call TRBJ2-2; D possibly corresponds to TRBD2 (6 bases). The V end was cut by 5 bases, the J end by 1 base, with 8 bases between. There are 14 residues in the CDR3. Germline values: CDR1 MNHEY, CDR2 SVGAGI. CDR3 in DNA: TGTGCCAGCAGTGGAGCGGGGAACACCGGGGAGCTGTTTTTT. Translation gives CASSGAGNTGELFF.

This clonotype was observed at least ten times. The chain carries TRBV5-1 and TRBJ2-7; 8 bases are a match to TRBD1. Germline V gene data show CDR1 as SGHRS and CDR2 as YFSETQ. V lost 5 bases to trimming and J lost 1 base; unmatched junction nucleotides: 14. CDR3 length equals 17 residues. CDR3 in amino acids: CASSLRPGTGGSYEQYF. The CDR3 DNA reads as TGCGCCAGCAGTTTACGTCCCGGGACAGGCGGTTCCTACGAGCAGTACTTC.

Comments on this clonotype: This could be a read error, since a much larger clone is one nucleotide away. This chain uses TRBV5-1 with TRBJ2-7; a weak D match, TRBD1 (7 bases). The end of the DNA fits TRBJ2-1 better, so the J call may be wrong. This CDR3 has 14 amino acids. Per germline, CDR1 SGHRS and CDR2 YFSETQ. The CDR3 region is CASSRRGTDNEQFF. CDR3 nucleotides: TGCGCCAGCAGCAGGAGGGGGACAGACAACGAGCAGTTCTTC.

This clonotype was found many times. This rearrangement joins TRBV25-1 to TRBJ2-2; D may match TRBD1 or TRBD2 (6 bases each). V lost 0 bases to trimming and J lost 7 bases, with 12 bases between them. Germline loops: CDR1 MGHDK, CDR2 SYGVNS. CDR3 length: 15 amino acids. The CDR3 nucleotides are TGTGCCAGCAGTGAATACAAGGGGGGTCACGGGGAGCTGTTTTTT. Protein: CASSEYKGGHGELFF.

This clonotype was counted at least ten times. V gene TRBV20-1 combines with J gene TRBJ2-1; 10 bases map to TRBD2. V dropped 7 bases and J dropped 9; count of bases not matched to a gene: 9. From germline, CDR1 is DFQATT and CDR2 SNEGSKA (reference sequence). The length of the CDR3 is 13 residues. CDR3 in amino acids: CSGKSGGAFEQFF. DNA of the CDR3: TGCAGTGGAAAAAGCGGGGGGGCCTTTGAGCAGTTCTTC.

This clonotype was seen at least ten times. The V and J genes are TRBV9 and TRBJ2-2; D is uncertain. V lost 0 bases, J lost 1 base, and 22 bases lay in between. CDR3 length: 20 amino acids. CDR1 SGDLS and CDR2 YYNGEE come from the germline V gene. The CDR3: CASSVVRLSLVNLNTGELFF. CDR3 DNA: TGTGCCAGCAGCGTAGTACGGCTGTCGTTGGTTAACTTGAACACCGGGGAGCTGTTTTTT.

There are many counts of this clonotype. The J gene is TRBJ2-1, the V gene TRBV7-8, with a tentative D call TRBD1 (5 bases). The CDR3 is made up of 15 amino acids. The V gene's germline CDR1 is SGHVS and CDR2 FQNEAQ. V was clipped by 2 bases and J by 4 bases, with 12 bases between them. The CDR3 coding sequence is TGTGCCAGCAGCTTAATGCCAGGGCCATACAATGAGCAGTTCTTC. Protein sequence: CASSLMPGPYNEQFF.

V gene TRBV6-1 combines with J gene TRBJ2-7, with 8 positions matching TRBD2. This CDR3 comprises 14 residues. With V trimmed by 7 bases and J by 7 bases, 12 bases remained unmatched. Germline values: CDR1 MNHNS, CDR2 SASEGT. The CDR3 here is CASKSKGGGFEQYF. CDR3 in DNA: TGTGCCAGCAAATCCAAGGGCGGGGGGTTTGAGCAGTACTTC.

This clonotype was seen many times. The chain combines TRBV14 with TRBJ2-1, with 10 nucleotides matching TRBD2. In germline, CDR1 is SGHDN, CDR2 FVKESK. The junction had 8 bases not matched to a gene; V was cut back by 6 bases and J by 6 bases. CDR3 size: 15 residues. The CDR3 coding sequence is TGTGCCAGCAGGAGCGGGGGGGCCGGAAGCAATGAGCAGTTCTTC. Protein product: CASRSGGAGSNEQFF.

This clonotype was counted only a few times. This chain uses TRBV5-1 with TRBJ2-1; D is unresolved. Germline CDR1 SGHRS, CDR2 YFSETQ. Trimming took off 1 base at V and 3 bases at J, with 11 bases between the two ends. CDR3 length equals 15 residues. Written as DNA, the CDR3 is TGCGCCAGCAGCTTGCCCCCAGAGTACTACAATGAGCAGTTCTTC. Protein: CASSLPPEYYNEQFF.

This clonotype was counted a single time. Germline and junction disagree at one end, which may indicate a read error. V gene TRBV15 combines with J gene TRBJ2-3; 9 bases match TRBD2. This CDR3 is 15 amino acids long. CDR1 is LNHNV, CDR2 YYDKDF, per germline (reference sequence). The CDR3 bases are TGTGCTACCAGCCTAATAGCGGGGGTGCCAGATACGCAGTATTTT. Protein: CATSLIAGVPDTQYF.

This clonotype was seen only a few times. The V gene is TRBV27, the J gene TRBJ2-2, with TRBD2 identical over 9 bases. The trim removed 2 bases at V and 7 bases at J, leaving 5 bases unmatched. The CDR3 has 15 amino acids. The V gene's germline CDR1 is MNHEY and CDR2 SMNVEV (reference sequence). The CDR3 spells CASSLAGGPGGELFF. The DNA of the CDR3 is TGTGCCAGCAGTTTAGCGGGGGGGCCTGGCGGGGAGCTGTTTTTT.

This clonotype was seen more than once but under ten times. The rearrangement uses TRBV5-1 and TRBJ2-3; D is perhaps TRBD2 (7 bases). Trimming took 2 bases from V and 4 from J, leaving 11 bases between them. The germline V gene has CDR1 SGHRS and CDR2 YFSETQ. The CDR3 covers 14 residues. CDR3 in DNA: TGCGCCAGCAGCTTAGGGGGGGCAGCAGATACGCAGTATTTT. Translating gives CASSLGGAADTQYF.

This clonotype occurred many times. V is TRBV5-1 and J is TRBJ2-1, with D perhaps matching TRBD1 (5 bases). The CDR3 spans 12 residues. The germline V gene encodes CDR1 SGHRS and CDR2 YFSETQ. With 0 bases removed from V and 9 bases from J, the gap between germline ends came to 7 bases. The CDR3 nucleotides read TGCGCCAGCAGCTTGGACAGGTTTGAGCAGTTCTTC. Translating it yields CASSLDRFEQFF.

This clonotype was seen ten or more times. The chain couples TRBV20-1 to TRBJ2-7; TRBD2 agrees at 9 bases. Unmatched junction bases numbered 9, after V lost 7 bases and J lost 2 bases. The germline V gene has CDR1 DFQATT and CDR2 SNEGSKA (reference sequence). There are 14 residues in the CDR3. The CDR3 DNA sequence: TGCAGTGTTTCAAGACTAGCGGAAACCTACGAGCAGTACTTC. Translated, it gives CSVSRLAETYEQYF.

CDR3 sequence reads: CSARNPGTSGRGSTDTQYF. The CDR3 nucleotides are TGCAGTGCTCGGAACCCCGGGACTAGCGGGAGAGGGAGCACAGATACGCAGTATTTT. The chain joins TRBV20-1 to TRBJ2-3; 14 nucleotides agree with TRBD2. Germline trimming cut 5 bases from V and 0 bases from J; bases unmatched to any gene: 13. The CDR3 consists of 19 residues. CDR1 is DFQATT, CDR2 SNEGSKA, per germline (reference sequence).

The chain carries TRBV7-9 and TRBJ2-1; 10 bases match TRBD2. CDR3 size: 16 residues. The J segment lost 6 bases and the V segment lost 2 bases, leaving 7 bases of the junction unmatched. Per the germline V gene, CDR1 is SEHNR and CDR2 is FQNEAQ (reference sequence). The CDR3 sequence: CASSLQRGGARNEQFF. Written as DNA, the CDR3 is TGTGCCAGCAGCTTACAGCGGGGGGGGGCCCGCAATGAGCAGTTCTTC.

This clonotype showed up many times. A much larger clone differs from this one at a single base, so this may be a read error. The V call is TRBV12-3 or TRBV12-4, the J call TRBJ2-2; D not resolved. V was trimmed by 6 bases and J by 3 bases, leaving 14 bases between them. CDR3 length: 15 residues. The CDR3 coding sequence is TGTGCCAGCAGAAGTTGGAATGCGGACACCGGGGAGCTGTTTTTT. This encodes CASRSWNADTGELFF.

Many counts were recorded for this clonotype. The chain uses TRBV20-1 and TRBJ2-5, with 7 bases aligning to TRBD2. The CDR3 loop spans 13 amino acids. Germline CDR1 reads DFQATT; CDR2 reads SNEGSKA (reference sequence). V gave up 3 bases and J gave up 4 bases; unmatched junction bases: 5. The CDR3 DNA reads as TGCAGTGCTAGTCACGGGGGGAGAGAGACCCAGTACTTC. It specifies CSASHGGRETQYF.

There are many counts of this clonotype. V gene TRBV5-1 combines with J gene TRBJ1-4, with 7 positions matching TRBD1. The CDR3 consists of 14 residues. Germline lookup yields CDR1 SGHRS and CDR2 YFSETQ. The junction had 6 bases not matched to a gene; V was cut back by 5 bases and J by 5 bases. In DNA form, the CDR3 reads TGCGCCAGCAGGGAGACAGGGCAAAATGAAAAACTGTTTTTT. The encoded protein is CASRETGQNEKLFF.

This clonotype appeared many times. The V and J genes are TRBV9 and TRBJ2-3; TRBD2 agrees at 12 bases. With V trimmed by 3 bases and J by 6 bases, 8 bases remained unmatched. The germline V gene encodes CDR1 SGDLS and CDR2 YYNGEE. The CDR3 loop spans 16 amino acids. As DNA, the CDR3 is TGTGCCAGCAGCGCGGGACTAGCGGGTGAGACCGATACGCAGTATTTT. Its protein product is CASSAGLAGETDTQYF.